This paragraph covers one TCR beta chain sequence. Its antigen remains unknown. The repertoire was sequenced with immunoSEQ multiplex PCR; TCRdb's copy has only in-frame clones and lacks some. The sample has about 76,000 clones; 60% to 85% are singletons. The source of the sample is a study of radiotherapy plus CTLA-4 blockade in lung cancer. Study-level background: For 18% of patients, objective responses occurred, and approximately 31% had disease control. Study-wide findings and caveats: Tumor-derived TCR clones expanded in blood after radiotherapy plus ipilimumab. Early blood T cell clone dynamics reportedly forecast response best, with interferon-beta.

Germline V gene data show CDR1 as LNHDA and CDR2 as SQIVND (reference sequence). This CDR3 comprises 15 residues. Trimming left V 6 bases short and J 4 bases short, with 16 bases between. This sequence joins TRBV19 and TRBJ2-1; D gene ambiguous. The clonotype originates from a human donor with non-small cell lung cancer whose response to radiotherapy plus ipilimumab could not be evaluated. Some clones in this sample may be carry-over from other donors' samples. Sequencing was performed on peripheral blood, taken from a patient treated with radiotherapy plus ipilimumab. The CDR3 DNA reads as TGTGCCAGTAGACCCGACACATTTCCTTACAATGAGCAGTTCTTC. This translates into CASRPDTFPYNEQFF.